Ten or more counts support the clone carrying this T cell receptor (beta chain). MiXCR was run by TCRdb on the RT-PCR reads, yielding one entry per CDR3 protein. The sample includes some 570,000 distinct CDR3 sequences, around 11% seen only once; the top ten take 9.5% to 11%. CDR1 is SQVTM, CDR2 ANQGSEA, per germline. Trimming cost V 7 bases and J 1 base, with 10 bases left between them. This CDR3 contains 12 residues. The data were taken from a study of response to subunit inactivated influenza vaccine. These sequences were also reported in another study, on T cells expressing NK-cell markers. As that study records: In generating TCR beta cDNA, 5'RACE template switching with UMIs was used. It was sorted CD3+CD56-NKG2C+, CD3+CD56+NKG2C- and CD3+CD56+NKG2C+ T cells that provided the TCR beta repertoires. Among CD8+ T cells from six donors, dominant NKG2C+ clonotypes accounted for about 1.0-7.0%.

Sequenced material: PBMCs from blood, taken on the day of vaccination. The source of this sequence is a man aged 45-65 years who received an inactivated influenza vaccine. The chain joins TRBV29-1 to TRBJ1-1; D is ambiguous. CDR3 in DNA: TGCAGCGCCTCCGCCTCGAACACTGAAGCTTTCTTT. Protein product: CSASASNTEAFF. Full variable domain (remainder filled in from reference TRBV29-1 and TRBJ1-1): SAVISQKPSRDICQRGTSLTIQCQVDSQVTMMFWYRQQPGQSLTLIATANQGSEATYESGFVIDKFPISRPNLTFSTLTVSNMSPEDSSIYLCSASASNTEAFFGQGTRLTVV.